Below, 17 T cell receptor beta chains from the same sample are listed, as sequenced in a study of T cell responses to AZD1222 COVID-19 vaccine (dated by TCRdb to 2020 to 2023). Per the publication, the time point label means: baseline before first vaccination. Preparation of the library involved the immunoSEQ multiplex PCR assay. TCRdb holds this immuneACCESS table with in-frame rearrangements only. Some clones are missing; in checked studies, unresolved V genes explain under half, and the rest has no known cause. Here the sample has approximately 130,000 clones; approximately 83% occur a single time. The biggest ten clones account for 9% to 9.5% of the sample. The sequenced sample was peripheral blood, obtained on day 0 of AZD1222 vaccination. These receptors came from an adult in good health.

The chain employs TRBV11-2 and TRBJ1-2; possible D gene TRBD1, 6 bases. The CDR3 is made up of 15 amino acids. Trimming pared 4 bases from V and 5 bases from J, leaving 17 bases between. Looked up from germline, CDR1 is SGHAT and CDR2 is FQNNGV. CDR3 region: CASSSYGGLGYGYTF. The CDR3 DNA follows: TGTGCCAGCAGCTCCTACGGGGGGCTCGGGTATGGCTACACCTTC.

V is TRBV3-1 (or the pseudogene TRBV3-2) and J is TRBJ2-7, with no clear D. The CDR3 spans 14 residues. Trimming removed 1 base from V and 7 bases from J, with 14 bases in between. Germline V gene lookup returns CDR1 LGHDT and CDR2 YNNKEL (reference sequence). CDR3: CASSQAPAVVEQYF. DNA for the CDR3: TGTGCCAGCAGCCAAGCCCCCGCAGTCGTTGAGCAGTACTTC.

This chain uses TRBV6-5 with TRBJ2-1; D is undetermined. The CDR3 is 15 residues long. The germline CDR1 and CDR2 sequences are MNHEY and SVGAGI. V was cut by 4 bases and J by 7 bases, with 17 bases left in between. CDR3: CASSSGPQERNEQFF. The CDR3 bases are TGTGCCAGCAGTTCCGGGCCTCAGGAACGGAATGAGCAGTTCTTC.

The chain couples TRBV10-3 to TRBJ2-1, with TRBD2 matching 14 bases. Germline-derived CDR1 and CDR2 are ENHRY and SYGVKD. J lost 7 bases, V lost 8 bases, and 13 bases had no gene match. CDR3 length equals 17 residues. The CDR3, as DNA: TGTGCCATCGGGACTAGCGGGAGCCTGGACTGGGGGAATGAGCAGTTCTTC. Translation: CAIGTSGSLDWGNEQFF.

V usage is TRBV10-3 and J usage is TRBJ2-1, with 11 bases matching TRBD2. Germline V lookup: CDR1 ENHRY, CDR2 SYGVKD. The CDR3 is 16 amino acids. The trim removed 3 bases at V and 9 bases at J, leaving 10 bases unmatched. The CDR3 DNA sequence: TGTGCCATCAGTGAAAGGTTAGCGGGAGGGCTGCGTGAGCAGTTCTTC. Translating it yields CAISERLAGGLREQFF.

The chain is built from TRBV7-2 and TRBJ2-7, with a tentative D call TRBD1 (6 bases). The length of the CDR3 is 14 residues. V lost 5 bases to trimming and J lost 0 bases, with 11 bases between them. Germline V gives CDR1 SGHTA, CDR2 FQGNSA. The CDR3 loop reads CASSEQGYSYEQYF. As DNA, the CDR3 is TGTGCCAGCAGCGAACAGGGATACTCCTACGAGCAGTACTTC.

The chain uses TRBV12-1 and TRBJ2-7. TRBV12-1 is recorded as a pseudogene. This CDR3 is built from 20 residues. The CDR3 spells CASSFTTPSPMGVAVYEQYF. In DNA, the CDR3 is TGTGCCAGCAGCTTTACCACCCCTTCCCCCATGGGGGTGGCAGTTTACGAGCAGTACTTC.

This clone was detected only once. The CDR3 protein is CASSPIDGGTYEQYF. The CDR3 region has the DNA TGTGCCAGCAGCCCAATAGACGGGGGGACCTACGAGCAGTACTTC. The chain carries TRBV5-6 and TRBJ2-7; 7 nucleotides match TRBD2. V shed 4 bases and J 2 bases; nucleotides not matched to a gene: 9. The CDR3 is 15 residues long. Per the germline V gene, CDR1 is SGHDT and CDR2 is YYEEEE.

The V gene is TRBV5-1, the J gene TRBJ1-4; tentative D call: TRBD1 (6 bases). This CDR3 has 16 amino acids. From germline, CDR1 is SGHRS and CDR2 YFSETQ. Between the trimmed V and J ends, which lost 3 bases and 6 bases, there was a span of 18 bases. CDR3 region: CASSWGTGLSDEKLFF. The CDR3 DNA reads TGCGCCAGCAGCTGGGGAACAGGGCTTTCGGATGAAAAACTGTTTTTT.

This clone occurred a few times. The chain is built from TRBV12-3 or TRBV12-4 and TRBJ1-2; D gene ambiguous. Trimming stripped 3 bases from V and 4 bases from J, with 9 bases between. The CDR3 extends over 13 amino acids. The CDR3 protein is CASSFGQIYGYTF. The CDR3 bases are TGTGCCAGCAGTTTTGGTCAGATCTATGGCTACACCTTC.

J is TRBJ1-2 and V is TRBV4-3; 7 nucleotides line up with TRBD1. The CDR3 runs to 15 residues. V lost 1 base and J lost 6; bases outside the gene matches: 8. Germline CDR1 is LGHNA and CDR2 is YSLEER. The CDR3 loop reads CASSQGGPDRDGYTF. Here the CDR3 DNA reads TGCGCCAGCAGCCAAGGGGGACCCGACAGGGATGGCTACACCTTC.

This clone has only one observation. The rearrangement joins TRBV18 to TRBJ2-7; TRBD1 agrees at 9 bases. CDR1 is KGHSH, CDR2 LQKENI, per germline. This CDR3 comprises 16 residues. V shed 4 bases, J shed 5 bases, and the junction held 12 bases outside the gene matches. The CDR3 sequence is CASSQSPDRGVHEQYF. CDR3 DNA: TGTGCCAGCTCACAATCCCCGGACAGGGGTGTGCACGAGCAGTACTTC.

V usage is TRBV4-1 and J usage is TRBJ2-1, with 11 bases aligning to TRBD2. Per germline, CDR1 MGHRA and CDR2 YSYEKL. Unmatched junction bases numbered 10, after V lost 4 bases and J lost 8 bases. This CDR3 contains 16 residues. DNA for the CDR3: TGCGCCAGCAGCCCCGATAGCGGGGGGGCCTTAGATGAGCAGTTCTTC. Its protein product is CASSPDSGGALDEQFF.

The rearrangement uses TRBV29-1 and TRBJ1-2; tentative D call: TRBD1 (6 bases). V was clipped by 5 bases and J by 6 bases, with 10 bases between them. CDR3 size: 11 residues. In germline, CDR1 is SQVTM, CDR2 ANQGSEA. CDR3 in amino acids: CSVSGGDGYTF. DNA for the CDR3: TGCAGCGTTAGTGGGGGCGATGGCTACACCTTC. The full variable domain, completed using reference TRBV29-1 and TRBJ1-2, is SAVISQKPSRDICQRGTSLTIQCQVDSQVTMMFWYRQQPGQSLTLIATANQGSEATYESGFVIDKFPISRPNLTFSTLTVSNMSPEDSSIYLCSVSGGDGYTFGSGTRLTVV.

The rearrangement joins TRBV12-3 or TRBV12-4 to TRBJ2-7, with D unclear. This CDR3 region has 12 residues. V shed 5 bases and J shed 4 bases, with 9 bases lying between them. The DNA for the CDR3 is TGTGCCAGCAGTCAAGAGGCGTACGAGCAGTACTTC. Protein sequence: CASSQEAYEQYF.

CDR3 amino acids: CASSPRTHYGYTF. Written as DNA, the CDR3 is TGTGCCAGTAGTCCAAGGACTCATTATGGCTACACCTTC. The rearrangement uses TRBV19 and TRBJ1-2; D is undetermined. Looked up from germline, CDR1 is LNHDA and CDR2 is SQIVND (reference sequence). The CDR3 runs 13 residues. The ends were cut back, 5 bases at V and 5 bases at J, with 12 bases in the middle. Looking up the rest from reference TRBV19 and TRBJ1-2 gives the full variable domain: DGGITQSPKYLFRKEGQNVTLSCEQNLNHDAMYWYRQDPGQGLRLIYYSQIVNDFQKGDIAEGYSVSREKKESFPLTVTSAQKNPTAFYLCASSPRTHYGYTFGSGTRLTVV.

The rearrangement links TRBV29-1 to TRBJ2-7; possibly TRBD2 for D (5 bases). This CDR3 is built from 12 residues. The germline CDR1 and CDR2 sequences are SQVTM and ANQGSEA. V was clipped by 4 bases and J by 0 bases, with 7 bases between them. CDR3 in DNA: TGCAGCGTTGCGGGAAGCTCCTACGAGCAGTACTTC. It codes for CSVAGSSYEQYF.